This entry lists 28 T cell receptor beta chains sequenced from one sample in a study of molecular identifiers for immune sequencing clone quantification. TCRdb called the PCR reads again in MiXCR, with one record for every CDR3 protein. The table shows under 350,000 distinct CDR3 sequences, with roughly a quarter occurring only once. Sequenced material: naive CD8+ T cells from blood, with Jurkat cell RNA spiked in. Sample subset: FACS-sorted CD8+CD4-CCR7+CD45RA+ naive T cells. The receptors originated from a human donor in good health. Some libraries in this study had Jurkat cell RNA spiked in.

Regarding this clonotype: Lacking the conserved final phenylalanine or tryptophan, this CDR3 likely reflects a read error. The CDR3 DNA sequence: TGTGCCAGCAGCAAATCGGACAGCTCCTACGAGCAGTACTTA. Protein sequence: CASSKSDSSYEQYL. V and J are TRBV3-1 and TRBJ2-7, with D possibly TRBD1 on 6 matching bases. CDR1 is LGHDT, CDR2 YNNKEL, per germline (reference sequence). The ends were cut back, 5 bases at V and 0 bases at J, with 11 bases in the middle. The CDR3 length is 14 residues.

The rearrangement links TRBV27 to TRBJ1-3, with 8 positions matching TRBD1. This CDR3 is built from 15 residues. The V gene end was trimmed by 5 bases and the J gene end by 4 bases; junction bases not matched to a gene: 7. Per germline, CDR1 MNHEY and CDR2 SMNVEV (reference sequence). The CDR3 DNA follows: TGTGCCAGCAGTGGACAGGGTTCGAGGGGAAACACCATATATTTT. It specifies CASSGQGSRGNTIYF.

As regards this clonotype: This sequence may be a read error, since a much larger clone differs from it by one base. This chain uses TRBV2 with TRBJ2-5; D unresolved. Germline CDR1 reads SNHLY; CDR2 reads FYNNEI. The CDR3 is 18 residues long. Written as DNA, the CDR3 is TGTGCCAGCAGTGAAGCGCTAGAAACGGGTCCCATCCAAGGGACCCAGTACTTC. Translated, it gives CASSEALETGPIQGTQYF.

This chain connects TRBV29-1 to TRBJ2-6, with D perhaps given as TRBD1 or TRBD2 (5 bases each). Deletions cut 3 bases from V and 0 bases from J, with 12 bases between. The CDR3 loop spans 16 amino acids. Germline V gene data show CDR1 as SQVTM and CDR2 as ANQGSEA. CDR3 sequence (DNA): TGCAGCGTTGATCCGGGGCCGAGCTCTGGGGCCAACGTCCTGACTTTC. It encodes CSVDPGPSSGANVLTF.

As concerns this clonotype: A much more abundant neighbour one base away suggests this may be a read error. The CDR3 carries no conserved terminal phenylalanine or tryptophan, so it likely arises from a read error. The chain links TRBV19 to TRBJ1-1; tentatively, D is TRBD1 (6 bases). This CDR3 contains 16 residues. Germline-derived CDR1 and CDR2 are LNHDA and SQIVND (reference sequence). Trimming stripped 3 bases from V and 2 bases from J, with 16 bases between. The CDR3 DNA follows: TGTGCCAGTAGTATCGGCCCCCACAGGGTCAACACTGAAGCTTTCTAT. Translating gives CASSIGPHRVNTEAFY.

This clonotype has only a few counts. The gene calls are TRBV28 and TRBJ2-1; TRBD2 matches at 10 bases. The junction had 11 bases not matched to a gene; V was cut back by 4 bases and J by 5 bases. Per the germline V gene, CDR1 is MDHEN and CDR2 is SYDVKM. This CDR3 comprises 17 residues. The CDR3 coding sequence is TGTGCCAGCAGTTCCCCCTATCGAAGCGGGAGGGACAATGAGCAGTTCTTC. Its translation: CASSSPYRSGRDNEQFF.

CDR3 DNA sequence: TGTGCCAGCAGCCAAGATCTGCGGGGGATAGAGCAGTACTTC. This encodes CASSQDLRGIEQYF. The chain combines TRBV3-1 with TRBJ2-7; 7 nucleotides agree with TRBD2. The V gene's germline CDR1 is LGHDT and CDR2 YNNKEL (reference sequence). CDR3 length equals 14 residues. J was trimmed by 7 bases and V by 0 bases; bases with no gene match: 6.

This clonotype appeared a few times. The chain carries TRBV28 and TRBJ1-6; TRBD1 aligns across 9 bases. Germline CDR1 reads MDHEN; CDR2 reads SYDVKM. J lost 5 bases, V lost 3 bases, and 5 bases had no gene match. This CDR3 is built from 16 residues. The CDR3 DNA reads TGTGCCAGCAGTTTGGGGACAGGGAGGAATAATTCACCCCTCCACTTT. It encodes CASSLGTGRNNSPLHF.

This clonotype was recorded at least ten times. The CDR3 is CASSEEGNSRTNEKLFF. The CDR3 DNA reads as TGTGCCAGCAGTGAAGAAGGAAACAGCAGAACTAATGAAAAACTGTTTTTT. This sequence joins TRBV2 and TRBJ1-4; D is uncertain. CDR3 length: 17 residues. Germline assignment: CDR1 SNHLY and CDR2 FYNNEI. V gave up 1 base and J gave up 1 base, with 13 bases separating them.

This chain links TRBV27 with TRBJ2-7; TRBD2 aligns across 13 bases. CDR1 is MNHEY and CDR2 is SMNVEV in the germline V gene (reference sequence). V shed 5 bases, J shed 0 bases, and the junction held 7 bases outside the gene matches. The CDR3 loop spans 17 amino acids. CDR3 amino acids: CASSAGTSGTSSYEQYF. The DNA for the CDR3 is TGTGCCAGCAGTGCCGGGACTAGCGGGACGAGCTCCTACGAGCAGTACTTC.

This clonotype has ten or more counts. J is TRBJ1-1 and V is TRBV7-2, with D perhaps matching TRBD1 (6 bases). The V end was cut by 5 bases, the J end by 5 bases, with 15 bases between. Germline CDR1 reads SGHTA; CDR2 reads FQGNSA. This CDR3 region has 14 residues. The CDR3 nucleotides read TGTGCCAGCAGCAGAGATGCAGGGGCGACTGAAGCTTTCTTT. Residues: CASSRDAGATEAFF.

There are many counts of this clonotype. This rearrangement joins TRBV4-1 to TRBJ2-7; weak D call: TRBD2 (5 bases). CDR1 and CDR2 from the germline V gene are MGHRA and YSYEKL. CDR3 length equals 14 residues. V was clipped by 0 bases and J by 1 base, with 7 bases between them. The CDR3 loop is CASSQDPGSYEQYF. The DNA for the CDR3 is TGCGCCAGCAGCCAAGATCCGGGATCCTACGAGCAGTACTTC.

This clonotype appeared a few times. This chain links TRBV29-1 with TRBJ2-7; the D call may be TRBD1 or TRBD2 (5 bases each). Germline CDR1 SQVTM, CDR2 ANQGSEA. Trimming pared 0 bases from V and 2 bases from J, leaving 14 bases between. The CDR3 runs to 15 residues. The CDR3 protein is CSVEDPGGGTYEQYF. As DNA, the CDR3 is TGCAGCGTTGAAGATCCGGGTGGGGGAACCTACGAGCAGTACTTC.

CDR3 nucleotides: TGTGCCAGCAGCATACAGGGGCGACTGGCTGACGAGCAGTACTTC. It is translated as CASSIQGRLADEQYF. The chain has TRBV5-6 and TRBJ2-7, with TRBD1 matching 7 bases. Germline assignment: CDR1 SGHDT and CDR2 YYEEEE. The CDR3 spans 15 residues. J lost 5 bases, V lost 4 bases, and 12 bases had no gene match.

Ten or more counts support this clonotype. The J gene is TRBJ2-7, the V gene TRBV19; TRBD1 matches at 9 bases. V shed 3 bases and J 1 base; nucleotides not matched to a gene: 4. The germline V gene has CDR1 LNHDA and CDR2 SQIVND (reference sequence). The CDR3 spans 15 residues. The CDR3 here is CASSIGTGLSYEQYF. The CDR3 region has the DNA TGTGCCAGTAGTATCGGGACAGGGTTATCCTACGAGCAGTACTTC.

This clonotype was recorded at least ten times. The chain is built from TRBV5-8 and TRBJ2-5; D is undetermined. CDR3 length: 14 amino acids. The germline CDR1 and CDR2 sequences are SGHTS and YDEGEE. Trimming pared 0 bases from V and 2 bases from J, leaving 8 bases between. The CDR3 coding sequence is TGTGCCAGCAGCTTGGGTACAGTACAAGAGACCCAGTACTTC. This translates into CASSLGTVQETQYF. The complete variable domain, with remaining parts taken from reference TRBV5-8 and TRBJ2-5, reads EAGVTQSPTHLIKTRGQQATLRCSPISGHTSVYWYQQALGLGLQFLLWYDEGEERNRGNFPPRFSGRQFPNYSSELNVNALELEDSALYLCASSLGTVQETQYFGPGTRLLVL.

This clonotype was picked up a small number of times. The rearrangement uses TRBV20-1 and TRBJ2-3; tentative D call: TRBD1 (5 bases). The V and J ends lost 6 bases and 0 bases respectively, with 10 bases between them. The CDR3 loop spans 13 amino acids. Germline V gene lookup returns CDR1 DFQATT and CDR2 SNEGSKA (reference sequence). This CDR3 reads CSADSWSTDTQYF. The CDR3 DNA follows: TGCAGTGCAGACAGCTGGAGCACAGATACGCAGTATTTT.

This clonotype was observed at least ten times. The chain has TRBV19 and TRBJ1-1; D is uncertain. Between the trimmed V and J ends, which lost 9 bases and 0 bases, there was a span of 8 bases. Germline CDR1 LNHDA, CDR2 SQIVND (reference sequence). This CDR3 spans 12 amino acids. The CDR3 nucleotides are TGTGCCAGCCACCACTTGAACACTGAAGCTTTCTTT. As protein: CASHHLNTEAFF.

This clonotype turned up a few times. CDR3 amino acids: CASSRQGGEQYF. CDR3 DNA sequence: TGTGCCAGCAGCCGACAGGGTGGCGAGCAGTACTTC. This sequence joins TRBV7-9 and TRBJ2-7; 7 bases line up with TRBD1. Germline CDR1 SEHNR, CDR2 FQNEAQ (reference sequence). The length of the CDR3 is 12 residues. The trim removed 5 bases at V and 6 bases at J, leaving 4 bases unmatched. Full variable domain (outside the CDR3, taken from reference TRBV7-9 and TRBJ2-7): DTGVSQNPRHKITKRGQNVTFRCDPISEHNRLYWYRQTLGQGPEFLTYFQNEAQLEKSRLLSDRFSAERPKGSFSTLEIQRTEQGDSAMYLCASSRQGGEQYFGPGTRLTVT.

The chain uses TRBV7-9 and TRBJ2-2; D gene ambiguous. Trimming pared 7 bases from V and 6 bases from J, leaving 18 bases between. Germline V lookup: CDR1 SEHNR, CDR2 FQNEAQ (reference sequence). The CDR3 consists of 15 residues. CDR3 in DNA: TGTGCCAGCAATATCTTCCCCTATTTGGCCGGGGAGCTGTTTTTT. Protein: CASNIFPYLAGELFF.

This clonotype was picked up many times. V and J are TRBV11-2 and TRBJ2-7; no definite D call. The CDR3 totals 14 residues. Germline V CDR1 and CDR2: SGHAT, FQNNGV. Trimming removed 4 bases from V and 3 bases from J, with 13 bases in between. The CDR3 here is CASSSPDGYYEQYF. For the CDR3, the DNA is TGTGCCAGCAGCTCCCCGGACGGATACTACGAGCAGTACTTC. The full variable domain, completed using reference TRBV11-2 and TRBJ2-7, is EAGVAQSPRYKIIEKRQSVAFWCNPISGHATLYWYQQILGQGPKLLIQFQNNGVVDDSQLPKDRFSAERLKGVDSTLKIQPAKLEDSAVYLCASSSPDGYYEQYFGPGTRLTVT.

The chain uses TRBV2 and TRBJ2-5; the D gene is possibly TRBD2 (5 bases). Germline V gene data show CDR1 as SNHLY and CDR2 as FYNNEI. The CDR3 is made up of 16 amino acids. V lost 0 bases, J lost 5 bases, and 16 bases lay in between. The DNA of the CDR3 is TGTGCCAGCAGTGAAGCCCAGAGCGGAGTCACGGAGACCCAGTACTTC. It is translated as CASSEAQSGVTETQYF. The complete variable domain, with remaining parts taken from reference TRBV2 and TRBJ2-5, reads EPEVTQTPSHQVTQMGQEVILRCVPISNHLYFYWYRQILGQKVEFLVSFYNNEISEKSEIFDDQFSVERPDGSNFTLKIRSTKLEDSAMYFCASSEAQSGVTETQYFGPGTRLLVL.

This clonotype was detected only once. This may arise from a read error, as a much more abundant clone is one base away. The DNA of the CDR3 is TGTGCCAGCAGCCAAGATTATCGGGCAGGTAATCGGCCCCAGCATTTT. Encoded protein: CASSQDYRAGNRPQHF. The V and J genes are TRBV3-1 and TRBJ1-5; D remains unclear. The CDR3 contains 16 residues. Germline V gene lookup returns CDR1 LGHDT and CDR2 YNNKEL (reference sequence).

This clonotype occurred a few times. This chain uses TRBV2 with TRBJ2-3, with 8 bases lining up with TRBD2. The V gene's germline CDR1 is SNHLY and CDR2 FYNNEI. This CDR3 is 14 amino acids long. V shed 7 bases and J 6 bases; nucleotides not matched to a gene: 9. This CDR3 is CASTTSDTGDTQYF. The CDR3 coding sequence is TGTGCCAGCACGACTAGCGATACTGGGGATACGCAGTATTTT.

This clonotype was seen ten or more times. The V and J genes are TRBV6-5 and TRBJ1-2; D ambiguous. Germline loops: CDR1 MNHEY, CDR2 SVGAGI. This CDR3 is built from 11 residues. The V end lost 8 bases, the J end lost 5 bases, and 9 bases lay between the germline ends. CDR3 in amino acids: CASSSAYGYTF. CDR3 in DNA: TGTGCCAGCTCTTCTGCGTATGGCTACACCTTC.

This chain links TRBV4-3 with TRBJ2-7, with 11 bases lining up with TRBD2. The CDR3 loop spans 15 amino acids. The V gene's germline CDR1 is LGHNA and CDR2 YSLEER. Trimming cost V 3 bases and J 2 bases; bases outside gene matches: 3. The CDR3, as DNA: TGCGCCAGCAGCCACGGGACTAGCGGACCCTACGAGCAGTACTTC. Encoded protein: CASSHGTSGPYEQYF.

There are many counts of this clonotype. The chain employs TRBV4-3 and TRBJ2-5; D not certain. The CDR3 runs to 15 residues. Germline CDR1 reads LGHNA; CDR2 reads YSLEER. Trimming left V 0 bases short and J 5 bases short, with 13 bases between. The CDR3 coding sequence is TGCGCCAGCAGCCAAGATCTCACCAGAGCCGAGACCCAGTACTTC. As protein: CASSQDLTRAETQYF.

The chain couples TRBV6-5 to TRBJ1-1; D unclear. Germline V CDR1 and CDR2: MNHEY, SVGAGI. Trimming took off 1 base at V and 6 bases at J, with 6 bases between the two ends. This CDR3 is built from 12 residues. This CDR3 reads CASSYYGSEAFF. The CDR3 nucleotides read TGTGCCAGCAGTTACTATGGATCTGAAGCTTTCTTT.